This T cell receptor beta chain stems from a study of T cell responses to AZD1222 COVID-19 vaccine. The study's findings and limits: Baseline serology detected seropositivity in only six AZD1222 recipients.

In regard to this clone: Its antigen is undetermined.

The CDR3 contains 13 residues. The V end lost 2 bases, the J end lost 8 bases, and 12 bases lay between the germline ends. The germline V gene has CDR1 MNHEY and CDR2 SVGAGI. The table came from immunoSEQ multiplex PCR; TCRdb's copy has only in-frame clones and leaves some out. Of roughly 120,000 clones detected, roughly 87% appear once; the ten largest clones hold approximately 7.5%. This chain connects TRBV6-5 to TRBJ1-2; D remains ambiguous. This receptor was identified in an adult in good health. Material: peripheral blood, obtained on day 0 of AZD1222 vaccination. The CDR3 sequence: CASSYRTEGGYTF. CDR3 sequence (DNA): TGTGCCAGCAGTTACCGGACCGAGGGAGGCTACACCTTC.